The T cell receptor (beta chain) under discussion was sequenced for a study of T cell changes during pregnancy in multiple sclerosis. Trimming shortened V by 4 bases and J by 7 bases, and 13 bases separated the two germline ends. The CDR3 has 14 amino acids. Germline CDR1 reads LGHNA; CDR2 reads YNFKEQ. This clone was found a few times. Assay: immunoSEQ multiplex PCR; the TCRdb copy retains only in-frame clones and omits some. There are tens of thousands of clones in the sample; roughly nine tenths occur only once, and 12% lies in the top ten. This sample comprised CD8+ T cells from peripheral blood mononuclear cells, obtained in the first trimester of pregnancy. V gene TRBV4-2 combines with J gene TRBJ2-2; no definite D call. This receptor was obtained from a female donor with multiple sclerosis, enrolled in a pregnancy study. CDR3 amino acids: CASSRFSSDGELFF. The DNA for the CDR3 is TGTGCCAGCAGCCGGTTTAGCAGCGACGGGGAGCTGTTTTTT.